The 3 T cell receptor beta chains in this list originate from one sample, sequenced in a study of Ad26.COV2.S vaccination and SARS-CoV-2 variants. The assay was immunoSEQ multiplex PCR, and TCRdb's table has in-frame clones only and misses some. The table records fewer than 400,000 clones, more than 70% of them present only once. Treatment in this sample: over 15 received Ad26.COV2.S at low or high dose, single or two shots; about five received placebo; per-sample allocation not given. Samples analyzed were those drawn on day 63 after the first vaccine or placebo injection. This sample comprised peripheral blood, obtained in a trial of Ad26.COV2.S vaccine versus placebo. The receptors originated from a person between 18 and 60 years old who received the Ad26.COV2.S COVID-19 vaccine or a placebo.

This rearrangement joins TRBV7-2 to TRBJ1-5, with D possibly being TRBD1 (5 bases). The CDR3 spans 15 residues. Germline loops: CDR1 SGHTA, CDR2 FQGNSA. V shed 2 bases and J shed 3 bases, with 11 bases lying between them. This CDR3 reads CASSLRGNVNQPQHF. Here the CDR3 DNA reads TGTGCCAGCAGCTTAAGGGGCAATGTCAATCAGCCCCAGCATTTT.

This chain joins TRBV9 and TRBJ2-1; D is uncertain. The V end was cut by 3 bases, the J end by 4 bases, with 17 bases between. Looked up from germline, CDR1 is SGDLS and CDR2 is YYNGEE. This CDR3 has 16 amino acids. CDR3 region: CASSAQIETLYNEQFF. CDR3 DNA sequence: TGTGCCAGCAGCGCCCAGATCGAGACCCTATACAATGAGCAGTTCTTC.

The chain is built from TRBV12-3 or TRBV12-4 and TRBJ1-2; D perhaps matches TRBD1 (6 bases). The CDR3 length is 13 residues. Trimming removed 3 bases at V and 8 bases at J, with 13 bases between. In DNA form, the CDR3 reads TGTGCCAGCAGTTTGGAGGGGGTGGGAGGCTACACCTTC. The encoded protein is CASSLEGVGGYTF.